The 32 T cell receptor beta chains in this list originate from one sample, sequenced in a study of T cells in pancreatic ductal adenocarcinoma. No neoadjuvant therapy was given to the selected pancreatic ductal adenocarcinoma patients before their surgery. Profiled with immunoSEQ multiplex PCR; TCRdb holds only in-frame clones, not every one. This sample carries about 30,000 clones, approximately 92% of them seen once, and the ten largest clones take about 2%. Sequencing was performed on PBMCs. The receptors originated from a human donor with pancreatic ductal adenocarcinoma.

The chain links TRBV7-3 to TRBJ2-1, with a tentative D call TRBD2 (6 bases). V was trimmed by 5 bases and J by 9 bases, leaving 11 bases between them. The germline CDR1 and CDR2 sequences are SGHTA and FQGTGA. The CDR3 extends over 12 amino acids. The CDR3 spells CASSGVGGEQFF. As DNA, the CDR3 is TGTGCCAGCAGCGGGGTGGGGGGTGAGCAGTTCTTC.

The chain joins TRBV28 to TRBJ2-4, with 8 nucleotides matching TRBD2. Trimming at V came to 10 bases and at J to 4 bases, leaving 9 bases not matched to a gene. The CDR3 consists of 14 residues. The V gene's germline CDR1 is MDHEN and CDR2 SYDVKM. CDR3: CATQTGTSKNIQYF. The CDR3 nucleotides read TGTGCCACTCAAACCGGGACTAGTAAAAACATTCAGTACTTC.

The V and J genes are TRBV23-1 and TRBJ2-4; the D is unclear. TRBV23-1 is identified as an open reading frame with a role that is uncertain. This CDR3 contains 15 residues. Between the trimmed V and J ends, which lost 5 bases and 1 base, there was a span of 12 bases. The CDR3 here is CASSGSTRAKNIQYF. CDR3 bases: TGCGCCAGCAGTGGGTCTACCCGCGCCAAAAACATTCAGTACTTC.

The rearrangement uses TRBV11-2 and TRBJ2-3; D may be TRBD2 (6 bases). CDR1 and CDR2 (germline): SGHAT, FQNNGV. The V end lost 5 bases, the J end lost 4 bases, and 16 bases lay between the germline ends. The CDR3 totals 15 residues. CDR3 protein: CASSLRLVGADTQYF. DNA for the CDR3: TGTGCCAGCAGCCTACGACTAGTAGGAGCAGATACGCAGTATTTT.

The V gene is TRBV4-1, the J gene TRBJ2-3; tentative D call: TRBD1 (6 bases). Trimming took off 0 bases at V and 3 bases at J, with 10 bases between the two ends. From germline, CDR1 is MGHRA and CDR2 YSYEKL. The CDR3 consists of 15 residues. This chain's CDR3 is CASSQDRGSTDTQYF. The CDR3 DNA is TGCGCCAGCAGCCAAGACAGGGGAAGTACAGATACGCAGTATTTT.

CDR3 bases: TGTGCCTGGAGTGTACTTGGAGGGGCCGCTGCCCAGTACTTC. Translation gives CAWSVLGGAAAQYF. The chain carries TRBV30 and TRBJ2-5, with D tentatively TRBD2 (6 bases). The CDR3 totals 14 residues. CDR1 is GTSNPN and CDR2 is SVGIG in the germline V gene (reference sequence). V lost 0 bases and J 9 bases, leaving 17 bases between the germline ends.

The CDR3 bases are TGTGCCAGCAGCTTGGGGAGAGCGTATAGCAATCAGCCCCAGCATTTT. Its protein product is CASSLGRAYSNQPQHF. The chain uses TRBV5-6 and TRBJ1-5; D remains unclear. CDR1 and CDR2 (germline): SGHDT, YYEEEE. This CDR3 comprises 16 residues. Between the trimmed V and J ends, which lost 0 bases and 0 bases, there was a span of 10 bases.

The chain carries TRBV5-6 and TRBJ1-2; D may be TRBD1 (5 bases). The V end was cut by 6 bases, the J end by 4 bases, with 16 bases between. Germline V gene sequence: CDR1 SGHDT, CDR2 YYEEEE. The CDR3 covers 14 residues. In DNA, the CDR3 is TGTGCCAGCACCCCCCCAGGGAGATCCTATGGCTACACCTTC. Protein sequence: CASTPPGRSYGYTF.

The genes are TRBV19 and TRBJ2-3, with 7 positions matching TRBD1. The V gene end was trimmed by 2 bases and the J gene end by 2 bases; junction bases not matched to a gene: 7. CDR1 is LNHDA, CDR2 SQIVND, per germline (reference sequence). This CDR3 region has 16 residues. This CDR3 is CASSISAGTVTDTQYF. In DNA, the CDR3 is TGTGCCAGTAGTATATCCGCCGGGACAGTCACAGATACGCAGTATTTT.

The rearrangement uses TRBV7-9 and TRBJ2-1, with TRBD2 identical over 14 bases. J was trimmed by 4 bases and V by 5 bases; bases with no gene match: 4. CDR3 size: 16 residues. Looked up from germline, CDR1 is SEHNR and CDR2 is FQNEAQ (reference sequence). The CDR3 reads CASSPRTSGGYNEQFF. CDR3 nucleotides: TGTGCCAGCAGCCCTAGGACTAGCGGGGGGTACAATGAGCAGTTCTTC.

The rearrangement joins TRBV19 to TRBJ2-3; the match to TRBD2 covers 12 bases. The V segment lost 10 bases and the J segment 5 bases; nucleotides outside the gene matches: 7. CDR1 and CDR2 (germline): LNHDA, SQIVND (reference sequence). The CDR3 consists of 14 residues. The CDR3 sequence is CATRQGLAGDTQYF. For the CDR3, the DNA is TGTGCCACAAGACAGGGACTAGCGGGAGATACGCAGTATTTT.

This clone was seen a single time. This rearrangement joins TRBV28 to TRBJ2-5, with 7 positions matching TRBD1. V dropped 5 bases and J dropped 4; count of bases not matched to a gene: 10. CDR3 length equals 15 residues. Germline V gene lookup returns CDR1 MDHEN and CDR2 SYDVKM. Written as DNA, the CDR3 is TGTGCCAGCAGTAAGAGTAGGGGGCTCTCAGAGACCCAGTACTTC. Protein: CASSKSRGLSETQYF.

The gene calls are TRBV18 and TRBJ2-2, with 8 positions matching TRBD2. V gave up 1 base and J gave up 6 bases; unmatched junction bases: 13. The CDR3 is 18 amino acids. Germline-derived CDR1 and CDR2 are KGHSH and LQKENI. The CDR3 region has the DNA TGTGCCAGCTCACCACGGCAGGCGGGAGGCGATTTCGCCGGGGAGCTGTTTTTT. The encoded protein is CASSPRQAGGDFAGELFF.

Written as DNA, the CDR3 is TGTGCCAGCAGCCTAAGGGGGGCTTATGGCTACACCTTC. This codes for CASSLRGAYGYTF. The chain recombines TRBV6-6 with TRBJ1-2; D possibly corresponds to TRBD1 (6 bases). The CDR3 loop spans 13 amino acids. Germline V gene lookup returns CDR1 MNHNY and CDR2 SVGAGI (reference sequence). Trimming pared 6 bases from V and 5 bases from J, leaving 13 bases between.

DNA of the CDR3: TGTGCCAGCTCACCAATAGGGAGAAACACTGAAGCTTTCTTT. As protein: CASSPIGRNTEAFF. The chain has TRBV18 and TRBJ1-1; no clear D gene. Germline CDR1 and CDR2: KGHSH and LQKENI. Between the trimmed V and J ends, which lost 2 bases and 2 bases, there was a span of 9 bases. The CDR3 has 14 residues.

V and J are TRBV5-1 and TRBJ2-5, with TRBD2 matching over 13 bases. The CDR3 contains 18 residues. Germline values: CDR1 SGHRS, CDR2 YFSETQ. After removal of 4 bases from V and 2 bases from J, the junction contained 11 bases not matched to a gene. CDR3 bases: TGCGCCAGCAGCCCCGGGACTAGCGGGGCGACCGGTCAAGAGACCCAGTACTTC. Its protein product is CASSPGTSGATGQETQYF.

V and J are TRBV2 and TRBJ2-3, with a tentative D call TRBD1 (6 bases). In germline, CDR1 is SNHLY, CDR2 FYNNEI. The CDR3 covers 15 residues. V was trimmed by 7 bases and J by 0 bases, leaving 14 bases between them. CDR3 loop: CASIPDRYSTDTQYF. In DNA, the CDR3 is TGTGCCAGCATCCCAGACAGGTATAGCACAGATACGCAGTATTTT.

This sequence joins TRBV6-1 and TRBJ1-2, with TRBD1 matching over 7 bases. The junction had 3 bases not matched to a gene; V was cut back by 0 bases and J by 2 bases. Germline CDR1 reads MNHNS; CDR2 reads SASEGT. CDR3 length equals 15 residues. In nucleotides, the CDR3 is TGTGCCAGCAGTGAAGCCTCGACAGGGAACTATGGCTACACCTTC. Translation: CASSEASTGNYGYTF.

This clone came up a few times. V and J are TRBV7-2 and TRBJ1-3; the match to TRBD1 covers 8 bases. V gave up 0 bases and J gave up 3 bases; unmatched junction bases: 4. Germline CDR1 reads SGHTA; CDR2 reads FQGNSA. The CDR3 sequence is 16 residues long. The CDR3 loop is CASSLAQGALGNTIYF. The DNA of the CDR3 is TGTGCCAGCAGCTTAGCGCAGGGGGCGCTTGGAAACACCATATATTTT.

The chain carries TRBV5-1 and TRBJ2-1, with 11 positions matching TRBD1. The CDR3 covers 15 residues. CDR1 SGHRS and CDR2 YFSETQ come from the germline V gene. V lost 4 bases and J lost 6; bases outside the gene matches: 6. The CDR3: CASSPGQGDGNEQFF. The CDR3 bases are TGCGCCAGCAGCCCGGGACAGGGGGACGGCAATGAGCAGTTCTTC.

The rearrangement links TRBV5-1 to TRBJ1-5, with 7 bases fitting TRBD1. The V segment lost 1 base and the J segment 5 bases; nucleotides outside the gene matches: 0. There are 13 residues in the CDR3. Germline V lookup: CDR1 SGHRS, CDR2 YFSETQ. The CDR3 nucleotides read TGCGCCAGCAGCTTGACAGGGGATCAGCCCCAGCATTTT. Translating it yields CASSLTGDQPQHF.

The genes are TRBV6-4 and TRBJ1-1; the match to TRBD1 covers 7 bases. In germline, CDR1 is MRHNA, CDR2 SNTAGT. V was pared by 6 bases and J by 4 bases, with 5 bases of the junction left unmatched. This CDR3 has 13 amino acids. Here the CDR3 reads CASRKDRATEAFF. The CDR3 bases are TGTGCCAGCAGAAAAGACAGGGCCACTGAAGCTTTCTTT.

CDR3 DNA: TGTGCCAGTAGTATAGATCCAGCCCAGGGACCGAACGCTTTCTTT. This codes for CASSIDPAQGPNAFF. The chain is built from TRBV19 and TRBJ1-1; possible D gene TRBD1, 5 bases. CDR3 length equals 15 residues. Germline V gene data show CDR1 as LNHDA and CDR2 as SQIVND (reference sequence). V was cut by 0 bases and J by 11 bases, with 19 bases left in between.

This clone was picked up a small number of times. In DNA, the CDR3 is TGTGCCAGCAGCACCGGGACGGATTCCAATGAGCAGTTCTTC. Encoded protein: CASSTGTDSNEQFF. The rearrangement joins TRBV6-4 to TRBJ2-1; D may be TRBD1 or TRBD2 (5 bases each). Germline CDR1 and CDR2: MRHNA and SNTAGT. The CDR3 has 14 amino acids. The V gene lost 6 bases and the J gene lost 6 bases, with 15 bases spanning the gap.

The chain employs TRBV7-9 and TRBJ2-7; 7 bases fit TRBD1. V was clipped by 5 bases and J by 5 bases; unmatched bases: 9. Germline assignment: CDR1 SEHNR and CDR2 FQNEAQ (reference sequence). CDR3 length equals 14 residues. The CDR3 DNA follows: TGTGCCAGCAGCCCGCCTACAGGGGTTCACGAGCAGTACTTC. It translates to CASSPPTGVHEQYF.

This chain joins TRBV19 and TRBJ1-4, with a tentative D call TRBD1 (5 bases). V lost 6 bases and J lost 8, with 19 bases in between. The CDR3 length is 15 residues. Germline loops: CDR1 LNHDA, CDR2 SQIVND (reference sequence). The CDR3 DNA follows: TGTGCCAGTAGGGGTCGCCAGGGCGTTCGAGAAAAACTGTTTTTT. Its protein is CASRGRQGVREKLFF.

The chain couples TRBV12-5 to TRBJ2-1, with 11 bases matching TRBD2. Germline loops: CDR1 LGHNT, CDR2 FRNRAP. V lost 4 bases, J lost 2 bases, and 4 bases stayed unmatched. The CDR3 consists of 16 residues. CDR3 loop: CASGSLSGRAYNEQFF. CDR3 nucleotide sequence: TGTGCTAGTGGTTCCCTTAGCGGGAGGGCCTACAATGAGCAGTTCTTC.

This chain connects TRBV7-9 to TRBJ2-7; 9 bases align to TRBD1. The CDR3 covers 15 residues. V lost 5 bases to trimming and J lost 6 bases; unmatched junction nucleotides: 11. CDR1 SEHNR and CDR2 FQNEAQ come from the germline V gene (reference sequence). CDR3 region: CASSPHRGLPSEQYF. In DNA form, the CDR3 reads TGTGCCAGCAGCCCCCACAGGGGGCTACCCTCCGAGCAGTACTTC. Supplemented by reference TRBV7-9 and TRBJ2-7, the full variable domain reads DTGVSQNPRHKITKRGQNVTFRCDPISEHNRLYWYRQTLGQGPEFLTYFQNEAQLEKSRLLSDRFSAERPKGSFSTLEIQRTEQGDSAMYLCASSPHRGLPSEQYFGPGTRLTVT.

The rearrangement uses TRBV7-6 and TRBJ2-5, with 7 bases aligning to TRBD1. Trimming took 3 bases from V and 4 from J; bases not matched to a gene: 5. The CDR3 totals 14 residues. The germline V gene has CDR1 SGHVS and CDR2 FNYEAQ. This CDR3 reads CASSFTGVGETQYF. In nucleotides, the CDR3 is TGTGCCAGCAGCTTTACAGGGGTCGGAGAGACCCAGTACTTC.

CDR3 sequence (DNA): TGTGCCAGCAGCTTACAGGCGATCCTTGTGGGGACGCAGTATTTT. It specifies CASSLQAILVGTQYF. The chain links TRBV7-2 to TRBJ2-3; D not resolved. V lost 2 bases and J 9 bases, leaving 18 bases between the germline ends. CDR1 and CDR2 (germline): SGHTA, FQGNSA. This CDR3 is 15 amino acids long.

The J gene is TRBJ1-1, the V gene TRBV7-6, with a weak D call TRBD1 (5 bases). This CDR3 has 15 residues. Trimming removed 4 bases from V and 0 bases from J, with 12 bases in between. From germline, CDR1 is SGHVS and CDR2 FNYEAQ. The chain's CDR3 is CASSSQQAMNTEAFF. In DNA, the CDR3 is TGTGCCAGCAGCTCTCAACAGGCTATGAACACTGAAGCTTTCTTT.

The chain links TRBV5-5 to TRBJ2-5, with 14 positions matching TRBD2. V lost 0 bases and J lost 5; bases outside the gene matches: 3. The germline gives CDR1 SGHKS, CDR2 YYEKEE (reference sequence). The CDR3 sequence is 16 residues long. Here the CDR3 reads CASSLGLAGGPETQYF. The CDR3 DNA sequence: TGTGCCAGCAGCTTGGGACTAGCGGGAGGGCCGGAGACCCAGTACTTC.